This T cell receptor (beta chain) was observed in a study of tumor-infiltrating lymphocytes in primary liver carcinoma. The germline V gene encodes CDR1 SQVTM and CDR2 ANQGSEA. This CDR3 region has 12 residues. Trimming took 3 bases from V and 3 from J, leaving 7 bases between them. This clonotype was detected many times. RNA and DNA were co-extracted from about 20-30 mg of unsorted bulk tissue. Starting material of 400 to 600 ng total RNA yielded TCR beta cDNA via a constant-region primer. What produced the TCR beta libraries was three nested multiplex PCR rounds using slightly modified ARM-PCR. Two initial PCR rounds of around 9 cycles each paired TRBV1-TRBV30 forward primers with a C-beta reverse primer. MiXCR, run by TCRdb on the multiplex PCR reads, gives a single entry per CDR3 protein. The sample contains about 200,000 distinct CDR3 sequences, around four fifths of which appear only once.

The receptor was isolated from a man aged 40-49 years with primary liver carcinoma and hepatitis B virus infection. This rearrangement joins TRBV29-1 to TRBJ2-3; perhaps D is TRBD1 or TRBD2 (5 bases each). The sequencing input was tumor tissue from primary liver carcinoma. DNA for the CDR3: TGCAGCGTTGACTGGGGGACAGATACGCAGTATTTT. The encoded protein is CSVDWGTDTQYF.